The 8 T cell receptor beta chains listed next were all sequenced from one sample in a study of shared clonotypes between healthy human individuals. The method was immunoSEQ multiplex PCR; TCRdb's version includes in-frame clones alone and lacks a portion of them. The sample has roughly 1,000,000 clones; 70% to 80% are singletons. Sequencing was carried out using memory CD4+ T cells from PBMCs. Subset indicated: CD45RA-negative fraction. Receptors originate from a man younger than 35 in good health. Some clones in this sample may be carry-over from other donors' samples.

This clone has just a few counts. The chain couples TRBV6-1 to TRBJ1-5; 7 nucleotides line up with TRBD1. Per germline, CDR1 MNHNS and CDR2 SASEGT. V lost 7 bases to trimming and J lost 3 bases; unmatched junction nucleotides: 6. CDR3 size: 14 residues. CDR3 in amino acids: CASKTGAANQPQHF. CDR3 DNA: TGTGCCAGCAAAACAGGGGCGGCCAATCAGCCCCAGCATTTT.

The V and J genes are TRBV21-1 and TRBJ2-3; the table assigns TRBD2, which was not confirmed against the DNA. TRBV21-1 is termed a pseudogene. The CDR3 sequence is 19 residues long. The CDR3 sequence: CASSNPREPGLAGGRTQYF. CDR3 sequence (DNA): TGTGCCAGCAGCAATCCTAGAGAGCCGGGACTAGCGGGAGGGAGAACGCAGTATTTT.

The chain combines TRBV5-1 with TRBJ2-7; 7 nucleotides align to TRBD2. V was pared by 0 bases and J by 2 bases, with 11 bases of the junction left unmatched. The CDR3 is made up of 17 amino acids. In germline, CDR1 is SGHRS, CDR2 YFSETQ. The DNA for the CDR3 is TGCGCCAGCAGCTTGGCCGTTAGGGCTAGCGGAGCCTACGAGCAGTACTTC. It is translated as CASSLAVRASGAYEQYF.

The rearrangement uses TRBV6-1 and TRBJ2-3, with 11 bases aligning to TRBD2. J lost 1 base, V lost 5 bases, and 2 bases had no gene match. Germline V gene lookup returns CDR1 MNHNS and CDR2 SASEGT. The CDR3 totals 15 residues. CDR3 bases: TGTGCCAGCAGTACGGGACTAGCGGGCACAGATACGCAGTATTTT. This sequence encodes CASSTGLAGTDTQYF.

The CDR3 protein is CASSDPNVADTQYF. The CDR3 DNA follows: TGTGCCAGCAGTGATCCAAATGTGGCAGATACGCAGTATTTT. This chain connects TRBV25-1 to TRBJ2-3; D remains unclear. CDR1 and CDR2 (germline): MGHDK, SYGVNS. The CDR3 is 14 residues long. The ends were cut back, 3 bases at V and 4 bases at J, with 11 bases in the middle. Full variable domain (missing parts from reference TRBV25-1 and TRBJ2-3): EADIYQTPRYLVIGTGKKITLECSQTMGHDKMYWYQQDPGMELHLIHYSYGVNSTEKGDLSSESTVSRIRTEHFPLTLESARPSHTSQYLCASSDPNVADTQYFGPGTRLTVL.

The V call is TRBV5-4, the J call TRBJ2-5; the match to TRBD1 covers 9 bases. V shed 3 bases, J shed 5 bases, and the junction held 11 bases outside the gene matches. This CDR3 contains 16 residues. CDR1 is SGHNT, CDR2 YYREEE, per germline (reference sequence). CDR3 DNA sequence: TGTGCCAGCAGCTCCCCCCCTACAGGGGGCTTGGAGACCCAGTACTTC. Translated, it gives CASSSPPTGGLETQYF.

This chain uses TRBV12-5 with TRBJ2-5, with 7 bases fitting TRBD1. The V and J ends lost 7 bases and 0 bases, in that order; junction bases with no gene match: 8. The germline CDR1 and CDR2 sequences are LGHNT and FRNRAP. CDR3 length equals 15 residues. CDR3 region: CASALGTAYQETQYF. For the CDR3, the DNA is TGTGCTAGTGCCCTTGGGACAGCGTACCAAGAGACCCAGTACTTC.

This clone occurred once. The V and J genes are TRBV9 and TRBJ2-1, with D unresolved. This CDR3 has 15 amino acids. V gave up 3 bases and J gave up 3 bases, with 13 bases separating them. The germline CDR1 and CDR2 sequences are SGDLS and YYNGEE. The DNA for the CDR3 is TGTGCCAGCAGCGGCGCCGGTGGCGGCTACAATGAGCAGTTCTTC. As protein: CASSGAGGGYNEQFF.